This note documents a single T cell receptor (beta chain) sequence. Its antigen is unknown. This sample is drawn from a study of persistence of HIV-infected CD4 T cells. Study-level points and caveats: TCR analyses could not target the rare provirus-carrying CMV-responding cells.

Sequencing used immunoSEQ version 4 in survey mode. Sequenced by immunoSEQ multiplex PCR; TCRdb stores in-frame clones only, minus some. Altogether approximately 30,000 clones are present, around 80% being singletons, with the ten largest covering roughly 4.8%. Cells were stimulated with CMV-infected fibroblast lysates at 10 ug/mL. Sorted nonresponding memory CD4+ T cells were CD40L-negative, CD69-negative, CD45RO-high. From germline, CDR1 is SGHDN and CDR2 FVKESK. V lost 4 bases and J lost 1, with 11 bases in between. The CDR3 has 14 amino acids. The starting material was CD4+ T cells sorted from PBMCs after roughly 18-hour stimulation, obtained from a patient who received antiretroviral therapy. The clonotype originates from an adult man with HIV who was CMV-seropositive. This chain connects TRBV14 to TRBJ2-7; D remains ambiguous. The CDR3 DNA reads TGTGCCAGCAGCCTCGATACTGGTTCCTACGAGCAGTACTTC. It is translated as CASSLDTGSYEQYF.